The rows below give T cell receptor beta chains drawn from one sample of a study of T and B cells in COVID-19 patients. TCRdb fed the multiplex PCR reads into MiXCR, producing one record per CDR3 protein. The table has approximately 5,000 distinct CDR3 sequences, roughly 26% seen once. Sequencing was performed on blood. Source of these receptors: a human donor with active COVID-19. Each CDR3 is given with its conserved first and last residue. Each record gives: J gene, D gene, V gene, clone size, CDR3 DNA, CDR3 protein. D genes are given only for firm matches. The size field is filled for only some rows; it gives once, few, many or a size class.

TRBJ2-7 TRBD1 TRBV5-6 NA TGTGCCAGCAGCTTGGGGGGACAGGGGATCCCGATGATCTACGAGCAGTACTTC CASSLGGQGIPMIYEQYF
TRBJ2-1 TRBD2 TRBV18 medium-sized TGTGCCAGCTCACCACCCATGCGGAGGGAGGGCAATGAGCAGTTCTTC CASSPPMRREGNEQFF
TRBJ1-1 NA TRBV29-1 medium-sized TGCAGCGTTGGAAAGGGGTCAAACACTGAAGCTTTCTTT CSVGKGSNTEAFF
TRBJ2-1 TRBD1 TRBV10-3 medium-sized TGTGCCATCAGTGATCCCGGGACAGGGAACGACAATGAGCAGTTCTTC CAISDPGTGNDNEQFF
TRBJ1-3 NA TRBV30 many TGTGCCTGGAGCGAGACTCTAACTGGAAACACCATATATTTT CAWSETLTGNTIYF
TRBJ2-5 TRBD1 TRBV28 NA TGTGCCAGCAGTCCGGACAGGAAGTGGGAGACCCAGTACTTC CASSPDRKWETQYF
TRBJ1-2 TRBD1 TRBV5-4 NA TGTGCCAGCAGCCCGGGACAGATCTATGGCTACACCTTC CASSPGQIYGYTF
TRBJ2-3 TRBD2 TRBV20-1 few TGCAGTGCTAGAGGATGGGGACTAGCGGGATCAGGGGATACGCAGTATTTT CSARGWGLAGSGDTQYF
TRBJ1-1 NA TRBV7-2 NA TGTGCCAGCAGCTATACAGGGTGGGACACTGAAGCTTTCTTT CASSYTGWDTEAFF
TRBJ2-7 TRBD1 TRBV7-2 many TGTGCCAGCAGCCCATGGGACAGGGGAGGATACGAGCAGTACTTC CASSPWDRGGYEQYF
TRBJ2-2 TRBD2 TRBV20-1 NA TGCAGTGCTAGACTAGCGGGGGCCACCGGGGAGCTGTTTTTT CSARLAGATGELFF
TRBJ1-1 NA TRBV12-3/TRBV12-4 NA TGTGCCAGCAGTTTAGATACGGGGACTCTGAACACTGAAGCTTTCTTT CASSLDTGTLNTEAFF
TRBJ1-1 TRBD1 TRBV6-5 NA TGTGCCAGGTTCCGGGACAGGAGGACTGAAGCTTTCTTT CARFRDRRTEAFF
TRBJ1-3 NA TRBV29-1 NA TGCAGCGTTGTTCGCACTGGAAACACCATATATTTT CSVVRTGNTIYF
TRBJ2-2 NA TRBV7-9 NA TGTGCCAGCAGAGTCCAGACCGGGGAGCTGTTTTTT CASRVQTGELFF
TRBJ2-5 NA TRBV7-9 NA TGTGCCAGCAGCTTAATAATGGGGAGCCAAGAGACCCAGTACTTC CASSLIMGSQETQYF
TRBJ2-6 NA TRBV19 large TGTGCCAGTATGAGATCTGGGGCCAACGTCCTGACTTTC CASMRSGANVLTF
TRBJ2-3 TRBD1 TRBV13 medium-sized TGTGCCAGCAGCGAACTCGGGACAGGGGGAAATACGCAGTATTTT CASSELGTGGNTQYF
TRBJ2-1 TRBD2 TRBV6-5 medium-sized TGTGCCAGCAGTTACGGACCCGTCGTGTCGGGGAGGGTATTGGTCCATGAGCAGTTCTTC CASSYGPVVSGRVLVHEQFF
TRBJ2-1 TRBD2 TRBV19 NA TGTGCCAGTAGTACCCCCGGGACTAGCGTTGAGCAGTTCTTC CASSTPGTSVEQFF
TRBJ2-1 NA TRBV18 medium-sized TGTGCCAGCTCACCTTGGGGAGGCGATGAGCAGTTCTTC CASSPWGGDEQFF
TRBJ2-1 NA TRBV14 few TGTGCCAGCAGCCAGGTGGAGTACTACAATGAGCAGTTCTTC CASSQVEYYNEQFF
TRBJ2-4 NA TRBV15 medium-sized TGTGCCACCAGCGGCCGGTATGTTCGGCTAGCCAAAAACATTCAGTACTTC CATSGRYVRLAKNIQYF
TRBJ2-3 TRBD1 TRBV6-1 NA TGTGCCAGCAGTTTCTCCGGGACAGGGGGCATGAGGACAGATACGCAGTATTTT CASSFSGTGGMRTDTQYF
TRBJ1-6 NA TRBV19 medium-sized TGTGCCAGTAGTATTCGGGTTAATTCACCCCTCCACTTT CASSIRVNSPLHF
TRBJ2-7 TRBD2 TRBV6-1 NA TGTGCCAGCAGCCGGATATCAGGTGGAGCGGGAGGGCCCCTCGAGCAGTACTTC CASSRISGGAGGPLEQYF
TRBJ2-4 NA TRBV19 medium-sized TGTGCCAGTAGTATAGGACCGACTGGGGACATTCAGTACTTC CASSIGPTGDIQYF
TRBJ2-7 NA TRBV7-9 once TGTGCCAGCAGCTCCTCTTTTTACGAGCAGTACTTC CASSSSFYEQYF
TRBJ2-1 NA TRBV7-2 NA TGTGCCAGCAAGGACGGGACTTGGTATTCGATTCCCGAAGGCGATGAGCAGTTCTTC CASKDGTWYSIPEGDEQFF
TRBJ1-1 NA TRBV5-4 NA TGTGCCAGCAGCTTGGACCTGGCTAACACTGAAGCTTTCTTT CASSLDLANTEAFF
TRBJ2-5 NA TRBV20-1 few TGCAGTGCGTCTTCCTTAGAGACCCAGTACTTC CSASSLETQYF